The source of this T cell receptor beta chain is a study of PD-1 blockade in classical Hodgkin lymphoma. Study information: On a schedule of every 2 weeks, patients received nivolumab 3 mg/kg intravenously. Study observations and caveats: Diversity in CD4+ TCRs, unlike that measured in CD8+ TCRs, had risen significantly by C4D1. Complete responders started with a diversity level that resembled newly diagnosed patients at baseline. Possibly reflecting disease activity or prior therapy, repertoire differences have causes that remain undefined.

CDR3 length equals 16 residues. Germline V gives CDR1 SGHRS, CDR2 YFSETQ. J lost 2 bases, V lost 5 bases, and 10 bases had no gene match. Stated time point: cycle 4 day 1 (C4D1), after 6 weeks of nivolumab. After autologous stem cell transplantation all patients relapsed, and prior brentuximab vedotin exposure differed between cohorts. Only in-frame clones appear in the TCRdb table, and some are missing; sequencing was by immunoSEQ multiplex PCR. The profile covers roughly 16,000 clones, with around 82% appearing a single time and approximately 12% taken by the ten largest. Comments on this clone: Antigen: not known.

The clonotype comes from a human donor with classical Hodgkin lymphoma. The sequenced sample was peripheral blood mononuclear cells (PBMCs), obtained before the fourth cycle of nivolumab. This rearrangement joins TRBV5-1 to TRBJ2-3; 8 bases align to TRBD1. CDR3 residues: CASSDPAQGATDTQYF. The CDR3 region has the DNA TGCGCCAGCAGTGACCCGGCTCAGGGGGCCACAGATACGCAGTATTTT.